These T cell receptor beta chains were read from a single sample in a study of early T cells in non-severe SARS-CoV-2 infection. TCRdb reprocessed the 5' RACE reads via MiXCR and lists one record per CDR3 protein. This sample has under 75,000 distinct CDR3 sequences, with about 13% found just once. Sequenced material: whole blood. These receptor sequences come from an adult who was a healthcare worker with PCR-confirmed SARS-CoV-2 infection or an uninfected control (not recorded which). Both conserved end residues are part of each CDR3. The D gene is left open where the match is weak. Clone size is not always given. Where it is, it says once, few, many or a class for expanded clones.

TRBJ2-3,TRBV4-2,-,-,CASSPRQDFTDTQYF,TGTGCCAGCAGCCCGAGACAGGACTTCACAGATACGCAGTATTTT
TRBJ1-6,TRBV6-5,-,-,CASSYFGSPLHF,TGTGCCAGCAGTTACTTTGGATCACCCCTCCACTTT
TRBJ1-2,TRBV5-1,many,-,CASSLDYRDYGYTF,TGCGCCAGCAGCTTGGATTACAGGGACTATGGCTACACCTTC
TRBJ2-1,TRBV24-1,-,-,CATSKGGVGEQFF,TGTGCCACCAGTAAGGGCGGGGTGGGTGAGCAGTTCTTC
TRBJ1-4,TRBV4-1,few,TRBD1,CASSNPGAGGDPRSGPEKLFF,TGCGCCAGCAGCAATCCAGGGGCAGGGGGAGACCCTAGAAGTGGGCCTGAAAAACTGTTTTTT
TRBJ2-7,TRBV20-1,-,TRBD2,CSVPAGGQYEQYF,TGCAGTGTTCCAGCGGGAGGGCAATACGAGCAGTACTTC
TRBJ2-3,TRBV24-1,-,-,CATSDSPDSTDTQYF,TGTGCCACCAGTGATTCACCGGACAGCACAGATACGCAGTATTTT
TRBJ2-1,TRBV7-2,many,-,CASSLDEGSRQFF,TGTGCCAGCAGCTTAGATGAGGGTTCCAGGCAGTTCTTC
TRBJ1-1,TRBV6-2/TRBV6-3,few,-,CASSQGWDTEAFF,TGTGCCAGCAGCCAGGGTTGGGACACTGAAGCTTTCTTT
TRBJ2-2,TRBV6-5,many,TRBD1,CASSNRQGDTAGELFF,TGTGCCAGCAGCAATAGACAGGGGGATACGGCCGGGGAGCTGTTTTTT
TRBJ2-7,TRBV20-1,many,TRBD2,CSAIGTSGYEQYF,TGCAGTGCTATAGGGACTAGCGGCTACGAGCAGTACTTC
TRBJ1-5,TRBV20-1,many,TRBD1,CSASSDRGMSNQPQHF,TGCAGTGCTAGTTCGGACAGGGGTATGAGCAATCAGCCCCAGCATTTT
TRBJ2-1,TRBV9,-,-,CASSVAVWTNEQFF,TGTGCCAGCAGCGTAGCTGTCTGGACGAATGAGCAGTTCTTC
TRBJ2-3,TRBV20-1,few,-,CSAPHGQTSTDTQYF,TGCAGTGCCCCCCATGGACAGACTAGCACAGATACGCAGTATTTT
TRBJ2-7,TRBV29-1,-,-,CSGGDGEQYF,TGCAGCGGGGGGGACGGCGAGCAGTACTTC
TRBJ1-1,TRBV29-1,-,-,CSVDARTNTEAFF,TGCAGCGTTGATGCCAGGACCAACACTGAAGCTTTCTTT
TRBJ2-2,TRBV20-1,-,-,CSARPQTPGPGGELFF,TGCAGTGCTAGACCCCAAACCCCGGGACCGGGAGGGGAGCTGTTTTTT
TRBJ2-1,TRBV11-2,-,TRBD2,CASSRGLAGVNEQFF,TGTGCCAGCAGCCGAGGCCTAGCGGGAGTAAATGAGCAGTTCTTC
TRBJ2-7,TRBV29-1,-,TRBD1,CSVAGQGHEQYF,TGCAGCGTTGCGGGACAGGGCCACGAGCAGTACTTC
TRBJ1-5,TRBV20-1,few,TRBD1,CSATGGSNQPQHF,TGCAGCGCCACAGGGGGCAGCAATCAGCCCCAGCATTTT
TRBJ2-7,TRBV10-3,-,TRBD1,CAISERTGNYEQYF,TGTGCCATCAGTGAGAGGACAGGAAACTACGAGCAGTACTTC
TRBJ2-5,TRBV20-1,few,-,CSADEPVVAETQYF,TGCAGTGCCGACGAACCGGTGGTGGCAGAGACCCAGTACTTC
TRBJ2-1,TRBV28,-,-,CASNIDWGPYNEQFF,TGTGCCAGCAACATCGACTGGGGACCCTACAATGAGCAGTTCTTC
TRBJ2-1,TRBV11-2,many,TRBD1,CASSPGQAGHNEQFF,TGTGCCAGCAGCCCCGGACAGGCGGGCCACAATGAGCAGTTCTTC
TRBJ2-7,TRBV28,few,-,CASSFQGEGRGQYF,TGTGCCAGCAGTTTTCAGGGGGAGGGCCGTGGGCAGTACTTC
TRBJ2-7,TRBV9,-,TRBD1,CASSVMGTGREQYF,TGTGCCAGCAGCGTAATGGGGACAGGCCGCGAGCAGTACTTC
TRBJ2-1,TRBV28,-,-,CASSLWAQPREFF,TGTGCCAGCAGTTTATGGGCCCAACCCCGAGAGTTCTTC
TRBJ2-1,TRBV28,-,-,CASIFSGSSYNEQFF,TGTGCCAGCATCTTTAGCGGAAGTTCCTACAATGAGCAGTTCTTC
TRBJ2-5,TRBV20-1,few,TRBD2,CSAIVGAGGPETQYF,TGCAGTGCCATAGTTGGGGCGGGAGGGCCGGAGACCCAGTACTTC
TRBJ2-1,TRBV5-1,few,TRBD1,CASEQAGTGYNEQFF,TGCGCCAGCGAACAGGCCGGGACAGGTTACAATGAGCAGTTCTTC
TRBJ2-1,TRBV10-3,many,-,CAIRGDYNEQFF,TGTGCCATCAGGGGGGATTACAATGAGCAGTTCTTC
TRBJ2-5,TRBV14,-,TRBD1,CASSPVLPEGAETQYF,TGTGCCAGCAGCCCGGTTTTGCCCGAGGGGGCAGAGACCCAGTACTTC
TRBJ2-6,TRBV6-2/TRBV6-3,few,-,CASSYNSGANVLTF,TGTGCCAGCAGTTACAACTCTGGGGCCAACGTCCTGACTTTC